Listed below are T cell receptor beta chains from one sample, sequenced in a study of cytomegalovirus exposure and HLA in healthy donors. The table came from immunoSEQ multiplex PCR; TCRdb's copy has only in-frame clones and leaves some out. The sample records some 99,000 clones, around 73% being singletons. Sequencing was carried out using PBMCs. These receptors originate from a female donor in good health and CMV-seronegative. The CDR3 runs from the conserved cysteine through the conserved F or W. The D gene is left open where the match is weak. A row's size may be missing; if present it is once, few, many or a size class.

TRBD1 TRBJ1-2 NA TRBV5-6 TGTGCCAGCAGCCCGGGACAGGATCATGGCTACACCTTC CASSPGQDHGYTF
NA TRBJ1-1 NA TRBV5-6 TGTGCCAGCAGCTTCGGCAGGGGATGGACTGAAGCTTTCTTT CASSFGRGWTEAFF
TRBD1 TRBJ2-2 once TRBV7-9 TGTGCCAGCAGCTCACTAGGGACAGGGGAGACCGGGGAGCTGTTTTTT CASSSLGTGETGELFF
NA TRBJ2-7 NA TRBV30 TGTGCCTGGAGCGGGGATGGCGAGCAGTACTTC CAWSGDGEQYF
NA TRBJ2-1 NA TRBV30 TGTGCCTGGAGTAGAGGGCTGGGGTACAATGAGCAGTTCTTC CAWSRGLGYNEQFF
TRBD2 TRBJ2-7 NA TRBV11-3 TGTGCCAGCAGCTTAACACCGGGACTAGCATTATTC CASSLTPGLALF
NA TRBJ2-7 NA TRBV5-8 TGTGCCAGCAGCTCCTCCGGGAATAGATACGAGCAGTACTTC CASSSSGNRYEQYF
NA TRBJ2-7 NA TRBV7-2 TGTGCCAGCAGCTTAGTGCCACAAAAATACGAGCAGTACTTC CASSLVPQKYEQYF
TRBD1 TRBJ2-1 NA TRBV9 TGTGCCAGCAGCCCCGTGTCAGGGGGAAGCTCCTACAATGAGCAGTTCTTC CASSPVSGGSSYNEQFF
NA TRBJ1-2 NA TRBV29-1 TGCAGCGTTGTGAACCACCAAGCAAACTATGGCTACACCTTC CSVVNHQANYGYTF
TRBD2 TRBJ2-1 NA TRBV28 TGTGCCAGCAGGGATAGCGGGGGCTCCTACAATGAGCAGTTCTTC CASRDSGGSYNEQFF
NA TRBJ2-7 NA TRBV29-1 TGCAGCGCCCACGATCGGGGTAGCGAGCAGTACTTC CSAHDRGSEQYF
TRBD1 TRBJ2-3 few TRBV6-4 TGTGCCAGCAGTGCCGGACAGGGCGGCACAGATACGCAGTATTTT CASSAGQGGTDTQYF
NA TRBJ2-1 NA TRBV14 TGTGCCAGCAGCCAAAGGACTTGGAATGAGCAGTTCTTC CASSQRTWNEQFF
TRBD2 TRBJ2-3 NA TRBV6-4 TGTGCCAGCAGTGAAAATAGCGGGAGTCCAGATGCGCAGTATTTT CASSENSGSPDAQYF
TRBD1 TRBJ1-3 NA TRBV28 TGTGCCAGCAGTTTGGGACAGGCACCTGGAAACACCATATATTTT CASSLGQAPGNTIYF
TRBD1 TRBJ2-7 NA TRBV13 TGTGCCAGCAGCCCACTTGGACAGGGGGCCCCCGAGCAGTACTTC CASSPLGQGAPEQYF
NA TRBJ1-4 NA TRBV5-1 TGCGCCAGCAGCTTGGATACTGGTGAAAAACTGTTTTTT CASSLDTGEKLFF
TRBD2 TRBJ2-2 NA TRBV30 TGTGCCTGGAGAAAAGGGGGTATAACTAGCGGGAGTATGTCCGGGGAGCTGTTTTTT CAWRKGGITSGSMSGELFF
NA TRBJ2-1 NA TRBV7-8 TGTGCCAGCAGCTCCGGGACAAATGAGCAGTTCTTC CASSSGTNEQFF
NA TRBJ1-4 NA TRBV4-3 TGCGCCAGCAGCCAACAGGACACCGAAAAACTGTTTTTT CASSQQDTEKLFF
TRBD1 TRBJ1-1 NA TRBV10-3 TGTGCCATCAGTGGGACAGGCGGGAACACTGAAGCTTTCTTT CAISGTGGNTEAFF
NA TRBJ1-5 few TRBV7-9 TGTGCCAGCAGCCAGGGGAGTGGTAACAATCAGCCCCAGCATTTT CASSQGSGNNQPQHF
NA TRBJ1-2 NA TRBV28 TGTGCCAGCAGTCAGGCCGCTTTCTACTATGGCTACACCTTC CASSQAAFYYGYTF
NA TRBJ1-2 NA TRBV6-1 TGTGCCAGCAGTGTAGACAGCAGTACCGTTTATGGCTACACCTTC CASSVDSSTVYGYTF
TRBD2 TRBJ2-1 NA TRBV30 TGTGCCTGGAGTGTACGCGGGAGTGTCGATGAGCAGTTCTTC CAWSVRGSVDEQFF
NA TRBJ1-2 NA TRBV9 TGTGCCAGCAGCGTAGTCCCAGGGAATCACTATGGCTACACCTTC CASSVVPGNHYGYTF
TRBD1 TRBJ2-5 NA TRBV5-4 TGTGCCAGCAGCCGACAGGGAAGTGTGGAGACCCAGTACTTC CASSRQGSVETQYF
NA TRBJ1-4 NA TRBV11-2 TGTGCCAGCAGCTTAGATAGTCCGGATGGACTTAATGAAAAACTGTTTTTT CASSLDSPDGLNEKLFF
TRBD1 TRBJ1-1 NA TRBV29-1 TGCAGCGTTCCGGGGCAGGGGGCTGAAGCTTTCTTT CSVPGQGAEAFF
NA TRBJ2-3 NA TRBV5-1 TGCGCCAGCAGCTCCCTAGCGACTAGGGGAGCAGATACGCAGTATTTT CASSSLATRGADTQYF
TRBD1 TRBJ1-3 NA TRBV29-1 TGCAGCGTCCGACAGGGTGGAAACACCATATATTTT CSVRQGGNTIYF
TRBD2 TRBJ2-5 NA TRBV27 TGTGCCAGCAGTTTATTACTAGCGGGGGGCTTAGAGACCCAGTACTTC CASSLLLAGGLETQYF
TRBD1 TRBJ1-2 NA TRBV15 TGTGCCACCAGCAGAGGGGGGACAGGGCGACAATATGGCTACACCTTC CATSRGGTGRQYGYTF
TRBD2 TRBJ2-3 NA TRBV28 TGTGCCAGCAGTTTCCAACCCGGACTAGCGGGAGGGCCAAGGTCAGATACGCAGTATTTT CASSFQPGLAGGPRSDTQYF
TRBD2 TRBJ2-7 NA TRBV18 TGTGCCAGCTCCGCTCCTGCCAGCGGGAGCCCCGAGCAGTACTTC CASSAPASGSPEQYF
TRBD2 TRBJ2-3 NA TRBV5-4 TGTGCCAGCAGGCCTAGCGGGACTGATACGCAGTATTTT CASRPSGTDTQYF
TRBD1 TRBJ2-1 NA TRBV5-4 TGTGCCAGCAGCTTGGGAGGGGGCACCTACAATGAGCAGTTCTTC CASSLGGGTYNEQFF
TRBD1 TRBJ2-2 NA TRBV4-3 TGCGCCAGCAGACCTGACAGGGGGCGAGGCACCGGGGAGCTGTTTTTT CASRPDRGRGTGELFF
TRBD2 TRBJ2-3 NA TRBV13 TGTGCCAGCAGCACCCTTAGCGGGGGAGGCACAGATACGCAGTATTTT CASSTLSGGGTDTQYF
NA TRBJ1-5 NA TRBV2 TGTGCCAGCAGTGAAAACTACCAGCCCCAGCATTTT CASSENYQPQHF
TRBD1 TRBJ1-5 NA TRBV6-1 TGTGCCAGCAGCTTCGGGACAGGGGGCGCGGAGCCCCAGCATTTT CASSFGTGGAEPQHF
NA TRBJ1-5 NA TRBV21-1 NA CASSKVGTGALPNQPQHF
NA TRBJ2-7 once TRBV6-5 TGTGCCAGCAGTTACCCCCGTCGGGGTATCTACGAGCAGTACTTC CASSYPRRGIYEQYF
NA TRBJ1-1 NA TRBV14 TGTGCCAGCAGCCGTGTGGCAGGGCATCCTGAAGCTTTCTTT CASSRVAGHPEAFF
NA TRBJ2-5 NA TRBV11-2 TGTGCCAGCAGCTTAGACGTGCGTCCAGGTGTTTGGACCCAGTACTTC CASSLDVRPGVWTQYF
NA TRBJ2-3 few TRBV13 TGTGCCAGCAGCCGAGGAAGCACAGATACGCAGTATTTT CASSRGSTDTQYF
TRBD2 TRBJ2-5 few TRBV4-3 TGCGCCAGCAGCCAAGAGCGGGGGGGCCAAGAGACCCAGTACTTC CASSQERGGQETQYF
TRBD2 TRBJ2-1 NA TRBV28 TGTGCCAGCAGCCGAAGCGGGAGGGCCGCCAATGAGCAGTTCTTC CASSRSGRAANEQFF
NA TRBJ1-5 NA TRBV30 TGTGCCTGGAGTGGCGAATCGGTAAATCAGCCCCAGCATTTT CAWSGESVNQPQHF
NA TRBJ2-7 NA TRBV6-6 TGTGCCAGCAGCGATCCAGGGAAGTTGAGCTCCTACGAGCAGTACTTC CASSDPGKLSSYEQYF
TRBD2 TRBJ2-2 once TRBV11-3 TGTGCCAGCAGCTTAGCGGGAGGCACCGGGGAGCTGTTTTTT CASSLAGGTGELFF
NA TRBJ2-1 once TRBV5-1 TGCGCCAGCAGCCCGGGACAACCCCGGGCCTACAATGAGCAGTTCTTC CASSPGQPRAYNEQFF